This TCR beta chain was identified in a study of beta chain features in type 1 diabetes. Expressed TCRB transcripts were sequenced because the entire RNA isolate underwent reverse transcription. The protocol was immunoSEQ multiplex PCR, while the TCRdb copy is restricted to in-frame clones and leaves out a portion. The top ten hold 0.019% of the sample, which has about 240,000 clones, approximately 13% seen once. The J segment lost 3 bases and the V segment lost 2 bases, leaving 12 bases of the junction unmatched. The CDR3 is 19 residues long. From germline, CDR1 is MGHRA and CDR2 YSYEKL. Turning to this clone: No antigen is known for it.

Study-wide results and limits: Shortening of TCRB CDR3s, moderate but significant, appeared in all four CD4+ subsets of Type 1 diabetes patients. The similarity of naive, central memory and Treg TCRB repertoires appeared greater among patients than among healthy donors.

The receptor comes from a man aged 25-45 years with type 1 diabetes. Sequenced input: naive CD4+ T cells from blood. V and J are TRBV4-1 and TRBJ2-1, with TRBD2 identical over 11 bases. The CDR3: CASSQIRGTGLAGYNEQFF. CDR3 nucleotides: TGCGCCAGCAGCCAAATTAGAGGTACCGGACTAGCGGGCTACAATGAGCAGTTCTTC.